In its sample, the clone carrying this TCR beta chain was seen a few times. Sequencing was performed with immunoSEQ multiplex PCR; in TCRdb, only in-frame clones are kept and a portion is missing. The sample has fewer than 110,000 clones; 89% are singletons. These data belong to a study of T cell responses to AZD1222 COVID-19 vaccine. Trimming pared 9 bases from V and 9 bases from J, leaving 15 bases between. Germline CDR1 SNHLY, CDR2 FYNNEI. The CDR3 contains 12 residues. The chain couples TRBV2 to TRBJ1-5; D remains unclear. This TCR was recovered from an adult in good health. The sequencing used peripheral blood, collected on day 0 of AZD1222 vaccination. CDR3 sequence: CASLGLGGPQHF. The CDR3, as DNA: TGTGCCAGTCTCGGACTCGGTGGGCCCCAGCATTTT.